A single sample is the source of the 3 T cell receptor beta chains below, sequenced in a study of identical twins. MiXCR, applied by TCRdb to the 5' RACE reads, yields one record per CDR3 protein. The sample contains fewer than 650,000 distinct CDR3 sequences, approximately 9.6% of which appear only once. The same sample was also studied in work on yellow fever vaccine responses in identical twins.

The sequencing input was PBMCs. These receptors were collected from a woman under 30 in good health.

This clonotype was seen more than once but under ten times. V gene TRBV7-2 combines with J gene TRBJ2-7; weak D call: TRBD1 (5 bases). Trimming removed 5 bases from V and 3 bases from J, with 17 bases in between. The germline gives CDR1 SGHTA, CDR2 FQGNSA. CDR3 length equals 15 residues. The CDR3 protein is CASSPTFLRVYEQYF. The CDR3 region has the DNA TGTGCCAGCAGCCCGACTTTTCTCAGGGTCTACGAGCAGTACTTC. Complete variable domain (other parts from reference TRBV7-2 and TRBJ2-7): GAGVSQSPSNKVTEKGKDVELRCDPISGHTALYWYRQSLGQGLEFLIYFQGNSAPDKSGLPSDRFSAERTGGSVSTLTIQRTQQEDSAVYLCASSPTFLRVYEQYFGPGTRLTVT.

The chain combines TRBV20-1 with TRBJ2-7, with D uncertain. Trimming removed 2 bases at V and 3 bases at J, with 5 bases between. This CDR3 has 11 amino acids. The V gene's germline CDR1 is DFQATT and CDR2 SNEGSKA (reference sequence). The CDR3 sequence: CSARSDYEQYF. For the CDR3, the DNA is TGCAGTGCTAGATCTGACTACGAGCAGTACTTC.

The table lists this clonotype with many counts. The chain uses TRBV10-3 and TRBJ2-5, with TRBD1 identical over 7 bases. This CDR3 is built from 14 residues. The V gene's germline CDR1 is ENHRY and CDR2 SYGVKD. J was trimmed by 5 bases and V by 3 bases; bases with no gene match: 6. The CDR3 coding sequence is TGTGCCATCAGTGATAGTCTAGGGGGCGAGACCCAGTACTTC. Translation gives CAISDSLGGETQYF.